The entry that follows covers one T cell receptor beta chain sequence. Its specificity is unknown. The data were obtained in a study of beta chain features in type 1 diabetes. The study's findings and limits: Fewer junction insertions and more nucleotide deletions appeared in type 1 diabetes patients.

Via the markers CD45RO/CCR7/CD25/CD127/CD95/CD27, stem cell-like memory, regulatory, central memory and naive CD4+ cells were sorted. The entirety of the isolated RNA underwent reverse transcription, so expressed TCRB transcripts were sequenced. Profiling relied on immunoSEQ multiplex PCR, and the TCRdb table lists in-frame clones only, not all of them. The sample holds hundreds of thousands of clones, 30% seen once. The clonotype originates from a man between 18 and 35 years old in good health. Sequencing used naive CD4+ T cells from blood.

Written as DNA, the CDR3 is TGTGCCTGGAGTGTACGAGGACAGGGTAGCACAGATACGCAGTATTTT. This codes for CAWSVRGQGSTDTQYF. This rearrangement joins TRBV30 to TRBJ2-3, with 8 positions matching TRBD1. CDR3 size: 16 residues. CDR1 and CDR2 from the germline V gene are GTSNPN and SVGIG (reference sequence). V dropped 0 bases and J dropped 0; count of bases not matched to a gene: 5.